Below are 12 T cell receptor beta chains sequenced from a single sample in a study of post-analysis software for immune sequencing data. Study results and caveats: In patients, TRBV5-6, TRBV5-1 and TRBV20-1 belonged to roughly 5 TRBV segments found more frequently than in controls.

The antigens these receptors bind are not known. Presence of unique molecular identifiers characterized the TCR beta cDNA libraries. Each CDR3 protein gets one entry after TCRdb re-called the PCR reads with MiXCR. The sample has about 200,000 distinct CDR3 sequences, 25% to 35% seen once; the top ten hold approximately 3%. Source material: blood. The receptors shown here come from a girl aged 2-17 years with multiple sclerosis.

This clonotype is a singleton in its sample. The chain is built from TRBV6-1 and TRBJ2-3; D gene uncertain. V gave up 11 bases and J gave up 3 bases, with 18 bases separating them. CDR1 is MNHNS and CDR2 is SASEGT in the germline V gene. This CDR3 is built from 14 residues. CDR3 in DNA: TGTGCCTGCACCCCCTATGATGTAACAGATACGCAGTATTTT. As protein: CACTPYDVTDTQYF.

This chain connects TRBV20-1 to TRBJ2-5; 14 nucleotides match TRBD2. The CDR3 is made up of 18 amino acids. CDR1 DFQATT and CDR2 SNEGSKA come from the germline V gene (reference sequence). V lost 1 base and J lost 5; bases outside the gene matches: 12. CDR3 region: CSARAVVGLAGVFETQYF. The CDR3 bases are TGCAGTGCTAGAGCAGTGGTGGGACTAGCGGGAGTATTCGAGACCCAGTACTTC.

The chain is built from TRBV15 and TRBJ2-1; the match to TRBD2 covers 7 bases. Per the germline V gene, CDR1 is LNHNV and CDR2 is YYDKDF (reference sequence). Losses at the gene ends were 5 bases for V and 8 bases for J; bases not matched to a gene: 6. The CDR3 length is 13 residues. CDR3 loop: CATSAGEGDEQFF. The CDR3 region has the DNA TGTGCCACCAGCGCGGGAGAGGGCGATGAGCAGTTCTTC. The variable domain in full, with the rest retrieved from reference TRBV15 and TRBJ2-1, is DAMVIQNPRYQVTQFGKPVTLSCSQTLNHNVMYWYQQKSSQAPKLLFHYYDKDFNNEADTPDNFQSRRPNTSFCFLDIRSPGLGDTAMYLCATSAGEGDEQFFGPGTRLTVL.

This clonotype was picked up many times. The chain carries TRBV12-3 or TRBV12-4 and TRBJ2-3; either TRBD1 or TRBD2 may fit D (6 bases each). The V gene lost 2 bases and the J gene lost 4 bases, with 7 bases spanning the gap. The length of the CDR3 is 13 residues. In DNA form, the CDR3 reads TGTGCCAGCAGTTTAAGGGGGGCAGATACGCAGTATTTT. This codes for CASSLRGADTQYF.

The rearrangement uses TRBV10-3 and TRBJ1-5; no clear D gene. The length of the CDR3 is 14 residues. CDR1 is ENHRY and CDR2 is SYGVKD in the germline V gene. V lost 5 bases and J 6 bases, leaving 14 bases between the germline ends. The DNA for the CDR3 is TGTGCCATCAGTACCGGGGTTGGGAGTCAGCCCCAGCATTTT. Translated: CAISTGVGSQPQHF.

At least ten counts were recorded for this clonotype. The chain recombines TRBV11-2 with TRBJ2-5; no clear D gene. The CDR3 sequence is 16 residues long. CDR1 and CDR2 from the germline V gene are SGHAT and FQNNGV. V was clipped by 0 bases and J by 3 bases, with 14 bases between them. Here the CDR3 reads CASSLDWALREETQYF. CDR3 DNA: TGTGCCAGCAGCTTAGATTGGGCCCTGAGAGAAGAGACCCAGTACTTC.

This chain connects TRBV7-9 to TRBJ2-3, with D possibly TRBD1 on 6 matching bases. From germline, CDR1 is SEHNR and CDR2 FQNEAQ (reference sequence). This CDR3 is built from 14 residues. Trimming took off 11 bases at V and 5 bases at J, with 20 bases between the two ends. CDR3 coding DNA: TGTGCCGGCCTTCGAGGGGGTGAGGGAGATACGCAGTATTTT. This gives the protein CAGLRGGEGDTQYF.

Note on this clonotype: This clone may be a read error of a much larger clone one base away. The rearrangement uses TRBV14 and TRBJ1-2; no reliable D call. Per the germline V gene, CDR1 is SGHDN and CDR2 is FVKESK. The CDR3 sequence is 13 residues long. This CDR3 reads CASSQTDNYGCTF. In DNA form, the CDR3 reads TGTGCCAGCAGCCAAACAGATAACTATGGCTGCACCTTC.

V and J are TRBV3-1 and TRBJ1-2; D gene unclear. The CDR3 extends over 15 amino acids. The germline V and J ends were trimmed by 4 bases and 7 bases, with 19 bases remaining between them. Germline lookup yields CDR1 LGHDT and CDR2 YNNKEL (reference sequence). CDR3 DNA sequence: TGTGCCAGCAGCCTCCGGGGATCTTCCCCCGCTGGCTACACCTTC. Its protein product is CASSLRGSSPAGYTF. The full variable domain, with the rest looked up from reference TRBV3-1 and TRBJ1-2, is DTAVSQTPKYLVTQMGNDKSIKCEQNLGHDTMYWYKQDSKKFLKIMFSYNNKELIINETVPNRFSPKSPDKAHLNLHINSLELGDSAVYFCASSLRGSSPAGYTFGSGTRLTVV.

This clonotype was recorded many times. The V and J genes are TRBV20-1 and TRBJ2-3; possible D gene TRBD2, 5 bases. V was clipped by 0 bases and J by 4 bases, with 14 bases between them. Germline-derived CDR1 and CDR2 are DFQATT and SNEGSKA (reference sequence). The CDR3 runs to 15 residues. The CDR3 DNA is TGCAGTGCTAGAGATCTATCAGGAGGCCCAGATACGCAGTATTTT. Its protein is CSARDLSGGPDTQYF.

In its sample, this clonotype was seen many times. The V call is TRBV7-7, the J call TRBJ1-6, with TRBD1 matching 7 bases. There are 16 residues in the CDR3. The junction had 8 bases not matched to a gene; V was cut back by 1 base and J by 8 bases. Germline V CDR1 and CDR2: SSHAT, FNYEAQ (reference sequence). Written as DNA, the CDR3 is TGTGCCAGCAGCTTAGGCCGGGACAGACAAGATTCACCCCTCCACTTT. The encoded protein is CASSLGRDRQDSPLHF. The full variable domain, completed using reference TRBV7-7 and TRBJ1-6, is GAGVSQSPRYKVTKRGQDVTLRCDPISSHATLYWYQQALGQGPEFLTYFNYEAQPDKSGLPSDRFSAERPEGSISTLTIQRTEQRDSAMYRCASSLGRDRQDSPLHFGNGTRLTVT.

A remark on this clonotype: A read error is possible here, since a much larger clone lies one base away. The CDR3 nucleotides read TGCAGTGCTAGCGGGGGACAACCTACCAAAAACGTTCAGTACTTC. This gives the protein CSASGGQPTKNVQYF. V gene TRBV20-1 combines with J gene TRBJ2-4, with D perhaps TRBD1 or TRBD2 (6 bases each). Germline V gene sequence: CDR1 DFQATT, CDR2 SNEGSKA (reference sequence). CDR3 length equals 15 residues.